This TCR beta chain was sequenced during a study of T cell responses to AZD1222 COVID-19 vaccine. Overall study results and limits: The donors showed a predominance of white British ancestry and of females, with possible underestimation of clonal diversity.

Only in-frame clones appear in the TCRdb table, and some are missing; sequencing was by immunoSEQ multiplex PCR. The sample comprises approximately 50,000 clones, 75% to 90% of which are singletons, and less than 8.5% rests with the top ten. Concerning this clone itself: The antigen remains undetermined.

This CDR3 contains 15 residues. V lost 2 bases and J lost 2, with 9 bases in between. Germline V lookup: CDR1 MDHEN, CDR2 SYDVKM. This clonotype was obtained from an adult who received the AZD1222 COVID-19 vaccine. Specimen: peripheral blood, collected 28 days after the second AZD1222 dose. This chain joins TRBV28 and TRBJ1-4, with a possible D match to TRBD1 (5 bases). The DNA for the CDR3 is TGTGCCAGCAGTTTAGAGGGGTCGACTAATGAAAAACTGTTTTTT. Translation gives CASSLEGSTNEKLFF.